Below are 16 T cell receptor beta chains sequenced from a single sample in a study of blood T cell repertoires in COVID-19. Using immunoSEQ multiplex PCR, the repertoire was profiled, and TCRdb retains in-frame clones only, with some absent. This table has a few hundred thousand clones, approximately 90% appearing once. The sample taken for sequencing was PBMCs or T cells enriched from blood (not recorded which). These receptors all come from a woman aged 40 to 50 who had been exposed to COVID-19.

The chain links TRBV13 to TRBJ1-1; the match to TRBD1 covers 7 bases. The germline CDR1 and CDR2 sequences are PRHDT and FYEKMQ (reference sequence). The V and J ends lost 5 bases and 2 bases, in that order; junction bases with no gene match: 8. The CDR3 consists of 15 residues. The CDR3 DNA sequence: TGTGCCAGCAGCCCGGAAGGGGACAGTAACACTGAAGCTTTCTTT. The encoded protein is CASSPEGDSNTEAFF.

This chain links TRBV7-6 with TRBJ2-2; 8 bases match TRBD1. The CDR3 is 16 residues long. Germline loops: CDR1 SGHVS, CDR2 FNYEAQ. Unmatched junction bases numbered 6, after V lost 3 bases and J lost 3 bases. Here the CDR3 DNA reads TGTGCCAGCAGCTTGAGACAGGGGTTAGACACCGGGGAGCTGTTTTTT. Translated: CASSLRQGLDTGELFF. Drawing the rest from reference TRBV7-6 and TRBJ2-2, the complete variable domain is GAGVSQSPRYKVTKRGQDVALRCDPISGHVSLYWYRQALGQGPEFLTYFNYEAQQDKSGLPNDRFSAERPEGSISTLTIQRTEQRDSAMYRCASSLRQGLDTGELFFGEGSRLTVL.

The chain is built from TRBV6-5 and TRBJ1-5; perhaps TRBD1 as D (6 bases). Deletions cut 9 bases from V and 7 bases from J, with 13 bases between. CDR1 and CDR2 (germline): MNHEY, SVGAGI. This CDR3 is built from 12 residues. The CDR3 DNA sequence: TGTGCCAGTTCACAGGGCGAACAGCCCCAGCATTTT. It is translated as CASSQGEQPQHF.

The chain combines TRBV6-2 or TRBV6-3 with TRBJ2-7; possibly TRBD2 for D (6 bases). This CDR3 contains 14 residues. In germline, CDR1 is MNHEY, CDR2 SVGEGT. The ends were cut back, 2 bases at V and 4 bases at J, with 12 bases in the middle. For the CDR3, the DNA is TGTGCCAGCAGTTACGGGGCGGGACCGTACGAGCAGTACTTC. Encoded protein: CASSYGAGPYEQYF.

The rearrangement joins TRBV24-1 to TRBJ2-1; TRBD2 matches at 13 bases. V shed 9 bases and J 4 bases; nucleotides not matched to a gene: 8. There are 16 residues in the CDR3. CDR1 and CDR2 (germline): KGHDR, SFDVKD. CDR3 protein: CATGTSGKRSYNEQFF. CDR3 in DNA: TGTGCCACCGGGACTAGCGGGAAGAGGTCTTACAATGAGCAGTTCTTC.

The chain carries TRBV6-5 and TRBJ2-4, with 7 bases fitting TRBD2. The CDR3 sequence is 13 residues long. Germline CDR1 MNHEY, CDR2 SVGAGI. Trimming cost V 8 bases and J 6 bases; bases outside gene matches: 7. The CDR3, as DNA: TGTGCCAGCCAAACGGGGGGTGGAAACATTCAGTACTTC. It translates to CASQTGGGNIQYF.

This rearrangement joins TRBV3-1 (or the pseudogene TRBV3-2) to TRBJ1-1; no definite D call. The CDR3 has 15 amino acids. V was shortened by 1 base and J by 5 bases, with 14 bases between the two germline ends. Germline V gene lookup returns CDR1 LGHDT and CDR2 YNNKEL (reference sequence). CDR3 sequence reads: CASSQGELRRTEAFF. The DNA of the CDR3 is TGTGCCAGCAGCCAAGGGGAGTTGAGGCGAACTGAAGCTTTCTTT.

This clone came up many times. This chain joins TRBV5-1 and TRBJ2-7; D is possibly TRBD1 (6 bases). The CDR3 spans 14 residues. CDR1 is SGHRS, CDR2 YFSETQ, per germline. Trimming shortened V by 0 bases and J by 3 bases, and 10 bases separated the two germline ends. The CDR3 sequence: CASSLATGYYEQYF. The CDR3 coding sequence is TGCGCCAGCAGCTTGGCCACAGGGTACTACGAGCAGTACTTC.

This chain connects TRBV3-1 (or the pseudogene TRBV3-2) to TRBJ2-7; 8 nucleotides line up with TRBD2. After removal of 3 bases from V and 6 bases from J, the junction contained 13 bases not matched to a gene. The germline gives CDR1 LGHDT, CDR2 YNNKEL (reference sequence). The CDR3 is 16 residues long. CDR3 nucleotides: TGTGCCAGCAGCCACGCCACAGTCGCGGGGGGAGGCGAGCAGTACTTC. The encoded protein is CASSHATVAGGGEQYF.

The CDR3 bases are TGCGCCAGCAGCCAAGATCAGGGATACGAGCAGTACTTC. This codes for CASSQDQGYEQYF. The chain couples TRBV4-3 to TRBJ2-7; the D gene is possibly TRBD1 (5 bases). V was cut by 0 bases and J by 4 bases, with 7 bases left in between. This CDR3 region has 13 residues. In germline, CDR1 is LGHNA, CDR2 YSLEER.

This clone was counted a few times. The chain uses TRBV4-1 and TRBJ2-7; tentative D call: TRBD2 (5 bases). V was shortened by 0 bases and J by 6 bases, with 15 bases between the two germline ends. This CDR3 region has 15 residues. Germline assignment: CDR1 MGHRA and CDR2 YSYEKL. The CDR3 DNA reads as TGCGCCAGCAGCCAAGATAGGGATCTAGAGGGCGAGCAGTACTTC. Translation: CASSQDRDLEGEQYF.

In this sample, this clone turned up once. The chain combines TRBV25-1 with TRBJ2-4; D might be TRBD2 (6 bases). V was trimmed by 5 bases and J by 9 bases, leaving 14 bases between them. From germline, CDR1 is MGHDK and CDR2 SYGVNS. CDR3 length: 13 amino acids. CDR3 bases: TGTGCCAGCAGTCGACTAGGTGTGGGCATTCAGTACTTC. It translates to CASSRLGVGIQYF.

This chain connects TRBV5-1 to TRBJ2-5; 7 bases are a match to TRBD2. CDR1 and CDR2 (germline): SGHRS, YFSETQ. This CDR3 comprises 14 residues. Germline trimming cut 3 bases from V and 5 bases from J; bases unmatched to any gene: 7. Here the CDR3 DNA reads TGCGCCAGCAGCTCCCCGAAGGGAGGGGAGACCCAGTACTTC. It specifies CASSSPKGGETQYF.

The table lists this clone with a count of one. The chain is built from TRBV15 and TRBJ2-7, with TRBD1 as a possible D gene (6 bases). Germline values: CDR1 LNHNV, CDR2 YYDKDF (reference sequence). The CDR3 is 14 residues long. Trimming took off 0 bases at V and 4 bases at J, with 10 bases between the two ends. The CDR3 region has the DNA TGTGCCACCAGCAGAGATAGGACAGTATACGAGCAGTACTTC. As protein: CATSRDRTVYEQYF.

The gene calls are TRBV29-1 and TRBJ1-1; no definite D call. Germline lookup yields CDR1 SQVTM and CDR2 ANQGSEA. The CDR3 has 11 residues. V was cut by 2 bases and J by 8 bases, with 9 bases left in between. CDR3: CSVEIQLEAFF. CDR3 sequence (DNA): TGCAGCGTTGAAATACAGCTCGAAGCTTTCTTT.

The chain carries TRBV13 and TRBJ1-5; the D is unclear. V lost 4 bases and J lost 6, with 16 bases in between. The CDR3 totals 15 residues. CDR1 and CDR2 from the germline V gene are PRHDT and FYEKMQ (reference sequence). The CDR3 nucleotides read TGTGCCAGCAGCTCCGGACTACTCTCGGGTCAGCCCCAGCATTTT. It encodes CASSSGLLSGQPQHF.